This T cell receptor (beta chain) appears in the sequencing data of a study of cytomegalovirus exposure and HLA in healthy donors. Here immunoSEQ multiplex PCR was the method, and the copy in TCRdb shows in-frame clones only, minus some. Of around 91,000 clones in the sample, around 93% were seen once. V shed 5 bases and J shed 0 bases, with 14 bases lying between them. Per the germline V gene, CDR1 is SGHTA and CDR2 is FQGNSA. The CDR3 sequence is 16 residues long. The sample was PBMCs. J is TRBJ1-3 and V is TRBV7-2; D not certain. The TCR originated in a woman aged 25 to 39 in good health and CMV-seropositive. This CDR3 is CASSPTVLLSGNTIYF. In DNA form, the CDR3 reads TGTGCCAGCAGCCCTACAGTTTTACTCTCTGGAAACACCATATATTTT.